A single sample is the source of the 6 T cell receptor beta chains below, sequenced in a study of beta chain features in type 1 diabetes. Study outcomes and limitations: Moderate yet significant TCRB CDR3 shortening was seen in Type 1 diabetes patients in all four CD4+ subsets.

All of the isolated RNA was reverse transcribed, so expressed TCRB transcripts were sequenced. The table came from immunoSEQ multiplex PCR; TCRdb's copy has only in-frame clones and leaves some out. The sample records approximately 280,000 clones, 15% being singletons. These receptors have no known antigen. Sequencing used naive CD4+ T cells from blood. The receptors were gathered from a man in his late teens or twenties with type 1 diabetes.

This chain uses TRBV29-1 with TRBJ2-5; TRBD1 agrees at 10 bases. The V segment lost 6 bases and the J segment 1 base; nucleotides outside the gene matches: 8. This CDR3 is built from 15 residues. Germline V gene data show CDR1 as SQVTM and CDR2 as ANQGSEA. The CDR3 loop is CSVRGTGAGQETQYF. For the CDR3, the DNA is TGCAGCGTGAGGGGGACAGGGGCAGGCCAAGAGACCCAGTACTTC. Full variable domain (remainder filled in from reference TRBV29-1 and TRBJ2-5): SAVISQKPSRDICQRGTSLTIQCQVDSQVTMMFWYRQQPGQSLTLIATANQGSEATYESGFVIDKFPISRPNLTFSTLTVSNMSPEDSSIYLCSVRGTGAGQETQYFGPGTRLLVL.

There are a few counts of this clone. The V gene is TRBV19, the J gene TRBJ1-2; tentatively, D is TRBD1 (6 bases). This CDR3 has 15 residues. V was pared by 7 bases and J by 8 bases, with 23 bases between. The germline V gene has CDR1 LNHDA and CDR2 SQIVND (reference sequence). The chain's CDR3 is CASIYTGTSKRGYTF. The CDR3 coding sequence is TGTGCCAGTATCTATACCGGGACATCCAAGCGGGGCTACACCTTC.

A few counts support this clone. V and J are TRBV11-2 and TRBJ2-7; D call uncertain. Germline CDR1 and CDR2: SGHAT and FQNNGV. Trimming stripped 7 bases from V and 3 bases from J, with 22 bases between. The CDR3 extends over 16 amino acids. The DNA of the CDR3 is TGTGCCAGCACCAAGAACCTCGCATTAGGAGTCTACGAGCAGTACTTC. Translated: CASTKNLALGVYEQYF.

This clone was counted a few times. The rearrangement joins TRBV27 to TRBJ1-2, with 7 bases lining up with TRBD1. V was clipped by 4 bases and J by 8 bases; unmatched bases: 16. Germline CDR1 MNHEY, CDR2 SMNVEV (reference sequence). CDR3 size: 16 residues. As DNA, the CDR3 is TGTGCCAGCAGTTCCCTCGTCCTAAACAGGGGTGAGGGCTACACCTTC. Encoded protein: CASSSLVLNRGEGYTF.

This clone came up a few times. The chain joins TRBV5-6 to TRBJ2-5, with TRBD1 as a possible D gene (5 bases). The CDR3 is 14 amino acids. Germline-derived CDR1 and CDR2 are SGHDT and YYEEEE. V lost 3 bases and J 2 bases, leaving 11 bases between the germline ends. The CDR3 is CASSYYDRQETQYF. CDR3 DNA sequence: TGTGCCAGCAGCTATTATGACAGACAAGAGACCCAGTACTTC.

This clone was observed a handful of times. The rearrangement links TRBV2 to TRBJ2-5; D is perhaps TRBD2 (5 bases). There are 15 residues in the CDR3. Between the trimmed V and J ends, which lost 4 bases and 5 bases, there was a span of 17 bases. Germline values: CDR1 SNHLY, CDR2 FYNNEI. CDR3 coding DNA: TGTGCCAGCAGTGGTCAACTAGTTAATGCCGAGACCCAGTACTTC. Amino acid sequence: CASSGQLVNAETQYF.